This TCR beta chain was observed in a study of blood T cells in healthy people across ages. Next came a second PCR, run for about 6 to 11 cycles, which used a sample-barcoded 5' primer along with a J-beta primer mix. A template-switch adaptor with 12 random nucleotides tagged each cDNA molecule. MiXCR was run by TCRdb on the 5' RACE reads, yielding one entry per CDR3 protein. The sample holds about 620,000 distinct CDR3 sequences; about 51% are singletons and the top ten take approximately 15%. Donors ranged from 6 to 90 years old and were healthy Caucasians in Russia. Findings and caveats of the study: When set beside aged donors, long-lived donors presented more naive CD4+ cells and higher diversity. Across the age range, TCR beta diversity per million T cells fell in a roughly linear way.

This clonotype was counted a single time. The antigen remains undetermined. Input material: blood. This TCR derives from a woman older than 75 in good health.

The CDR3 sequence: CSARDWLGNYEQYF. CDR3 in DNA: TGCAGTGCTAGAGATTGGCTAGGTAACTACGAGCAGTACTTC. The chain uses TRBV20-1 and TRBJ2-7, with unresolved D. V dropped 0 bases and J dropped 3 bases, with 12 bases sitting between them. There are 14 residues in the CDR3. The V gene's germline CDR1 is DFQATT and CDR2 SNEGSKA (reference sequence).